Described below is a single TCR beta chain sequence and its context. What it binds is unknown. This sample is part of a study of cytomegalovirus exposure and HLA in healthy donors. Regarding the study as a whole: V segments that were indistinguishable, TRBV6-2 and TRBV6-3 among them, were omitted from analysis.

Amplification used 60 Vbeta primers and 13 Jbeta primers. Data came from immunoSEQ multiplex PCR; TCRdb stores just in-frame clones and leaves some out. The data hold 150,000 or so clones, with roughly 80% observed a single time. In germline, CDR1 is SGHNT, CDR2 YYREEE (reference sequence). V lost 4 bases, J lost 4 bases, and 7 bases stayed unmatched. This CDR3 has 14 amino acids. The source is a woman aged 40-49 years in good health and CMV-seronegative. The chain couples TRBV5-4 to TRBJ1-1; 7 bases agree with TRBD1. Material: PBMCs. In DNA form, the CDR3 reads TGTGCCAGCAGCCCCCCCCGACAGGGCACTGAAGCTTTCTTT. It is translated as CASSPPRQGTEAFF.